These 22 T cell receptor beta chains were sequenced from one sample in a study of T cell responses to AZD1222 COVID-19 vaccine. Assay used: immunoSEQ multiplex PCR; TCRdb lists only in-frame clones, some missing. The profile shows about 140,000 clones, 80% to 95% of them singletons. The sample here was peripheral blood, taken on day 0 of AZD1222 vaccination. These receptors originate from an adult in good health.

The chain couples TRBV15 to TRBJ2-7, with unresolved D. In germline, CDR1 is LNHNV, CDR2 YYDKDF (reference sequence). The length of the CDR3 is 14 residues. V was shortened by 0 bases and J by 2 bases, with 8 bases between the two germline ends. Here the CDR3 DNA reads TGTGCCACCAGCAGAGATTTAGGTACCTACGAGCAGTACTTC. Protein sequence: CATSRDLGTYEQYF.

The chain employs TRBV27 and TRBJ1-2; D is possibly TRBD1 (6 bases). CDR1 is MNHEY, CDR2 SMNVEV, per germline (reference sequence). The CDR3 spans 13 residues. The V and J ends lost 5 bases and 8 bases respectively, with 15 bases between them. The chain's CDR3 is CASSTFEGGGYTF. CDR3 bases: TGTGCCAGCAGTACCTTCGAGGGGGGAGGCTACACCTTC.

CDR3 sequence reads: CASSPRTSDNEQFF. The CDR3 DNA is TGCGCCAGCAGCCCCCGGACTAGCGACAATGAGCAGTTCTTC. V is TRBV5-1 and J is TRBJ2-1; 9 bases map to TRBD2. CDR3 length: 14 residues. Germline CDR1 is SGHRS and CDR2 is YFSETQ. V lost 4 bases and J lost 5; bases outside the gene matches: 4.

V and J are TRBV18 and TRBJ1-6; the D is unclear. The CDR3 spans 15 residues. Germline V gene data show CDR1 as KGHSH and CDR2 as LQKENI. V was pared by 1 base and J by 6 bases, with 10 bases between. The CDR3 DNA reads as TGTGCCAGCTCACCACAGGGAGTTATTAATTCACCCCTCCACTTT. It specifies CASSPQGVINSPLHF.

The V call is TRBV28, the J call TRBJ2-7, with a weak D call TRBD1 (6 bases). The germline V and J ends were trimmed by 5 bases and 0 bases, with 11 bases remaining between them. The CDR3 contains 14 residues. Germline CDR1 is MDHEN and CDR2 is SYDVKM. The CDR3 region has the DNA TGTGCCAGCAGTATAGGACAGTTCTCCTACGAGCAGTACTTC. It encodes CASSIGQFSYEQYF.

In its sample, this clone was seen once. The rearrangement links TRBV10-2 to TRBJ2-3, with 11 bases matching TRBD2. The CDR3 extends over 16 amino acids. Germline loops: CDR1 WSHSY, CDR2 SAAADI. V lost 5 bases, J lost 2 bases, and 6 bases stayed unmatched. CDR3: CASSPSGGRHTDTQYF. In DNA form, the CDR3 reads TGCGCCAGCAGTCCTAGCGGGGGGCGACACACAGATACGCAGTATTTT.

This chain joins TRBV23-1 and TRBJ1-6; D not resolved. TRBV23-1 is an ORF, with its function uncertain. There are 18 residues in the CDR3. The ends were cut back, 4 bases at V and 0 bases at J, with 16 bases in the middle. The CDR3 loop is CASSPKEGTFSYNSPLHF. CDR3 sequence (DNA): TGCGCCAGCAGTCCTAAAGAAGGCACTTTCTCCTATAATTCACCCCTCCACTTT.

V and J are TRBV6-6 and TRBJ2-5; 8 bases are shared with TRBD1. Germline V gene lookup returns CDR1 MNHNY and CDR2 SVGAGI (reference sequence). The CDR3 is 13 residues long. V shed 6 bases, J shed 5 bases, and the junction held 5 bases outside the gene matches. The CDR3 here is CASRPDRVETQYF. DNA of the CDR3: TGTGCCAGCAGACCGGACAGGGTGGAGACCCAGTACTTC.

This clone was detected once. V and J are TRBV27 and TRBJ2-7; 7 bases align to TRBD2. The CDR3 is 14 amino acids. CDR1 is MNHEY, CDR2 SMNVEV, per germline (reference sequence). The ends lost 7 bases at V and 3 bases at J; junction bases unmatched: 9. This CDR3 reads CASKVRGEGYEQYF. CDR3 bases: TGTGCCAGCAAAGTCCGGGGGGAAGGCTACGAGCAGTACTTC.

The chain has TRBV6-5 and TRBJ1-2; D call uncertain. CDR3 length equals 11 residues. CDR1 is MNHEY, CDR2 SVGAGI, per germline. Trimming left V 10 bases short and J 8 bases short, with 14 bases between. The DNA of the CDR3 is TGTGCCAACAGAGGGCCTCTCGGCTACACCTTC. It specifies CANRGPLGYTF.

The CDR3 reads CASSTRRVDNEKLFF. As DNA, the CDR3 is TGTGCCAGTAGCACACGCCGGGTAGACAATGAAAAACTGTTTTTT. The chain links TRBV19 to TRBJ1-4; no clear D. Germline V gene data show CDR1 as LNHDA and CDR2 as SQIVND (reference sequence). Deletions cut 6 bases from V and 5 bases from J, with 16 bases between. This CDR3 contains 15 residues.

V and J are TRBV7-9 and TRBJ1-6; the D gene is possibly TRBD1 (5 bases). Germline V CDR1 and CDR2: SEHNR, FQNEAQ (reference sequence). Trimming took 4 bases from V and 8 from J, leaving 12 bases between them. The CDR3 runs 14 residues. DNA for the CDR3: TGTGCCAGCAGCTGGGGTCGGGGGGATTCACCCCTCCACTTT. This encodes CASSWGRGDSPLHF. Full variable domain (missing parts from reference TRBV7-9 and TRBJ1-6): DTGVSQNPRHKITKRGQNVTFRCDPISEHNRLYWYRQTLGQGPEFLTYFQNEAQLEKSRLLSDRFSAERPKGSFSTLEIQRTEQGDSAMYLCASSWGRGDSPLHFGNGTRLTVT.

As regards this clone: Other DNA sequences in this specimen translate into the identical CDR3. The chain couples TRBV3-1 (or the pseudogene TRBV3-2) to TRBJ1-5; D is uncertain. The CDR3 length is 13 residues. Germline-derived CDR1 and CDR2 are LGHDT and YNNKEL (reference sequence). V shed 4 bases and J shed 2 bases, with 6 bases lying between them. The CDR3 region is CASSLDGNQPQHF. The CDR3 DNA follows: TGTGCCAGCAGCCTAGACGGCAATCAGCCCCAGCATTTT.

The genes are TRBV7-2 and TRBJ2-1, with 9 nucleotides matching TRBD2. V lost 2 bases, J lost 7 bases, and 9 bases stayed unmatched. Germline loops: CDR1 SGHTA, CDR2 FQGNSA. The CDR3 spans 16 residues. The CDR3 here is CASSLPYGLAMNEQFF. The CDR3 DNA sequence: TGTGCCAGCAGCTTACCCTATGGACTAGCGATGAATGAGCAGTTCTTC. Complete variable domain (other parts from reference TRBV7-2 and TRBJ2-1): GAGVSQSPSNKVTEKGKDVELRCDPISGHTALYWYRQSLGQGLEFLIYFQGNSAPDKSGLPSDRFSAERTGGSVSTLTIQRTQQEDSAVYLCASSLPYGLAMNEQFFGPGTRLTVL.

The J gene is TRBJ2-2, the V gene TRBV27; D call uncertain. Trimming removed 5 bases at V and 1 base at J, with 8 bases between. The length of the CDR3 is 14 residues. Germline V gene sequence: CDR1 MNHEY, CDR2 SMNVEV (reference sequence). CDR3 in amino acids: CASSPRQNTGELFF. CDR3 sequence (DNA): TGTGCCAGCAGTCCTCGGCAGAACACCGGGGAGCTGTTTTTT.

This rearrangement joins TRBV6-6 to TRBJ2-7, with 7 bases lining up with TRBD1. V lost 7 bases to trimming and J lost 4 bases; unmatched junction nucleotides: 10. CDR3 length equals 14 residues. Germline CDR1 is MNHNY and CDR2 is SVGAGI (reference sequence). CDR3 sequence: CASNPRGSGYEQYF. CDR3 coding DNA: TGTGCCAGCAACCCCAGGGGGTCAGGGTACGAGCAGTACTTC.

J is TRBJ2-7 and V is TRBV2; tentatively, D is TRBD1 (5 bases). Trimming stripped 7 bases from V and 2 bases from J, with 6 bases between. The CDR3 runs to 11 residues. Germline CDR1 SNHLY, CDR2 FYNNEI. The CDR3 sequence is CASTRAYEQYF. CDR3 bases: TGTGCCAGCACCAGGGCCTACGAGCAGTACTTC. Using reference TRBV2 and TRBJ2-7 for the parts outside the CDR3, the full variable domain is EPEVTQTPSHQVTQMGQEVILRCVPISNHLYFYWYRQILGQKVEFLVSFYNNEISEKSEIFDDQFSVERPDGSNFTLKIRSTKLEDSAMYFCASTRAYEQYFGPGTRLTVT.

The rearrangement uses TRBV6-6 and TRBJ2-3, with 13 bases identical to TRBD2. Germline CDR1 and CDR2: MNHNY and SVGAGI (reference sequence). The CDR3 covers 16 residues. V lost 4 bases to trimming and J lost 6 bases; unmatched junction nucleotides: 7. Written as DNA, the CDR3 is TGTGCCAGCAGTTTTCGGACTAGCGGGAGTGGTGATACGCAGTATTTT. It translates to CASSFRTSGSGDTQYF.

This chain connects TRBV6-4 to TRBJ2-1; TRBD2 matches at 8 bases. Trimming at V came to 5 bases and at J to 4 bases, leaving 4 bases not matched to a gene. Germline lookup yields CDR1 MRHNA and CDR2 SNTAGT. CDR3 length equals 14 residues. CDR3 protein: CASSPAGVYNEQFF. CDR3 bases: TGTGCCAGCAGTCCAGCGGGAGTTTACAATGAGCAGTTCTTC.

Only a few counts were recorded for this clone. The chain combines TRBV7-9 with TRBJ2-2; 10 positions match TRBD2. The CDR3 consists of 19 residues. With 5 bases clipped from V and 8 bases from J, the junction kept 20 bases outside the gene matches. In germline, CDR1 is SEHNR, CDR2 FQNEAQ (reference sequence). CDR3 protein: CASSDPGLAGAWGGGELFF. The CDR3 nucleotides are TGTGCCAGCAGCGACCCCGGGCTAGCGGGAGCCTGGGGTGGAGGGGAGCTGTTTTTT.

This clone was seen once. V and J are TRBV9 and TRBJ2-3, with TRBD1 matching 9 bases. Germline lookup yields CDR1 SGDLS and CDR2 YYNGEE. V lost 0 bases and J lost 5; bases outside the gene matches: 7. The CDR3 has 16 residues. In DNA, the CDR3 is TGTGCCAGCAGCGTAGCCGTGGGACAGGGCGAAGATACGCAGTATTTT. Its translation: CASSVAVGQGEDTQYF. Combining the CDR3 with reference TRBV9 and TRBJ2-3 gives the whole variable domain DSGVTQTPKHLITATGQRVTLRCSPRSGDLSVYWYQQSLDQGLQFLIQYYNGEERAKGNILERFSAQQFPDLHSELNLSSLELGDSALYFCASSVAVGQGEDTQYFGPGTRLTVL.

This chain uses TRBV27 with TRBJ1-6; D gene uncertain. CDR1 and CDR2 (germline): MNHEY, SMNVEV (reference sequence). V dropped 6 bases and J dropped 10 bases, with 16 bases sitting between them. The CDR3 totals 14 residues. CDR3 sequence: CASRGSGFGSPLHF. The CDR3 region has the DNA TGTGCCAGCAGGGGTTCCGGGTTTGGGTCACCCCTCCACTTT.